This T cell receptor (beta chain) was recovered during a study of Graves' ophthalmopathy and Graves' hyperthyroidism. Overall study: Ahead of any treatment, peripheral blood was obtained at the initial diagnosis.

This CDR3 is built from 14 residues. V was clipped by 3 bases and J by 2 bases; unmatched bases: 4. Germline V gives CDR1 PRHDT, CDR2 FYEKMQ (reference sequence). Amplification of TCR beta CDR3 regions used RNA transcripts. Second-round multiplex PCR came after first-round RT-PCR with HTBI primers. TCRdb called the multiplex PCR reads again in MiXCR, with one record for every CDR3 protein. Among some 410,000 distinct CDR3 sequences, 20% to 25% were seen once, and the ten largest hold 3%. The hyperthyroidism patients, aged 18 to 65, had been newly diagnosed, with under 2 months' duration. Pregnant or lactating patients and those with other autoimmune diseases or uncontrolled infections were excluded. At least ten counts were recorded for this clonotype.

Sample: peripheral blood. This receptor was taken from a young woman with stable Graves' hyperthyroidism. The chain combines TRBV13 with TRBJ2-7; 7 nucleotides match TRBD2. Written as DNA, the CDR3 is TGTGCCAGCAGCTTTGGGACTACAGCCTACGAGCAGTACTTC. Its protein product is CASSFGTTAYEQYF.